This T cell receptor (beta chain) was recorded in a study of cytomegalovirus exposure and HLA in healthy donors. Study results and caveats: Follow-up analysis later connected one missense variant in DCLRE1C with trimming of TCR beta V- and J-genes. Indistinguishable V segments such as TRBV6-2 and TRBV6-3 were excluded.

The CDR3 spans 16 residues. CDR1 is SGHAT, CDR2 FQDESV, per germline (reference sequence). After removal of 4 bases from V and 7 bases from J, the junction contained 7 bases not matched to a gene. The study ran its PCR with 60 Vbeta and 13 Jbeta primers. Repertoires were generated with immunoSEQ multiplex PCR, while TCRdb's copy carries only in-frame clones and drops some. The table shows 250,000 or so clones, with roughly 91% occurring only once. This clone has a single count. What it recognizes is unknown. The chain has TRBV11-1 and TRBJ2-1; TRBD2 agrees at 13 bases. The receptor's source is a girl aged 2 to 9 in good health and CMV-seronegative. What was sequenced was PBMCs. CDR3 nucleotide sequence: TGTGCCAGCAGCTCCTTACTAGCGGGAGGGCCGAATGAGCAGTTCTTC. It yields the protein CASSSLLAGGPNEQFF.